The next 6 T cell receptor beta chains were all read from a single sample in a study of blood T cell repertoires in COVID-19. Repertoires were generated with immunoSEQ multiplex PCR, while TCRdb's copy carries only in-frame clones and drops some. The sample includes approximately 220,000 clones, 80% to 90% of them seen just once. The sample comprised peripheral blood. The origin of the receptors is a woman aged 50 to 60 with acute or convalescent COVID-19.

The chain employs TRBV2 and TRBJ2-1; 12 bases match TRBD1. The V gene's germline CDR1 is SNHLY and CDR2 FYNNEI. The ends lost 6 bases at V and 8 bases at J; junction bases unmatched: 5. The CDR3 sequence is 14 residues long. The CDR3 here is CASSRDRGQDEQFF. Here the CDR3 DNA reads TGTGCCAGCAGCCGGGACAGGGGGCAGGATGAGCAGTTCTTC.

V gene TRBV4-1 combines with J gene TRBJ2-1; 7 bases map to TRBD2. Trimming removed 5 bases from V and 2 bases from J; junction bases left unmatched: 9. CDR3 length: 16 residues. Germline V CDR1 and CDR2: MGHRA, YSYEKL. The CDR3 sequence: CASSEKGGLTYNEQFF. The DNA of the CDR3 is TGCGCCAGCAGCGAGAAGGGAGGGCTAACCTACAATGAGCAGTTCTTC.

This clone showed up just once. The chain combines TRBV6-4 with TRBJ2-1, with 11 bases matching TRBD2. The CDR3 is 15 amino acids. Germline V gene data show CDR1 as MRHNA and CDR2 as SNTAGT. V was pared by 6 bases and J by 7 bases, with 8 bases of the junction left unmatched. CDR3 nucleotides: TGTGCCAGCAGCGCCACTAGCGGGAGTTGGAATGAGCAGTTCTTC. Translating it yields CASSATSGSWNEQFF.

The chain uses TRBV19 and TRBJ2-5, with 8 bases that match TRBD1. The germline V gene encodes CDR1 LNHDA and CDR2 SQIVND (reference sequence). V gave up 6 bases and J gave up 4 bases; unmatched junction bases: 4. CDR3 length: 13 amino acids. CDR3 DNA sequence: TGTGCCAGTAGGAGACAGGGGTCAGAGACCCAGTACTTC. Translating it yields CASRRQGSETQYF.

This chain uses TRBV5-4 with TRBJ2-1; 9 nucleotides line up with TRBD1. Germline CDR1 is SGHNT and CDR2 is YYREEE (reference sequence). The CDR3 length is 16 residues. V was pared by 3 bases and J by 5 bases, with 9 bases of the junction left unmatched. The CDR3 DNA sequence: TGTGCCAGCAGCTCCCTACAGGGGGCTAGGGACAATGAGCAGTTCTTC. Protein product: CASSSLQGARDNEQFF.

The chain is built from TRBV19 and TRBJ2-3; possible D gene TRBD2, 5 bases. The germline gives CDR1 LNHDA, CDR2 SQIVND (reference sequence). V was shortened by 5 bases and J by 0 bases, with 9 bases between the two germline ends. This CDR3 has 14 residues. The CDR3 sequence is CASSVASSTDTQYF. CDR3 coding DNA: TGTGCCAGTAGTGTAGCGAGTAGCACAGATACGCAGTATTTT.